One and the same sample provided the 20 T cell receptor beta chains below, sequenced in a study of neurological immune-mediated disorders. TCRdb reprocessed the 5' RACE reads with MiXCR, giving one entry per CDR3 protein. The sample holds approximately 20,000 distinct CDR3 sequences; roughly 15% are singletons and the top ten take around 15%. Sequenced material: PBMCs. Receptors originate from a female donor with HTLV-1-associated myelopathy (HAM/TSP).

This clonotype has just a few counts. The gene calls are TRBV20-1 and TRBJ2-7, with 9 bases identical to TRBD1. The germline V gene has CDR1 DFQATT and CDR2 SNEGSKA (reference sequence). CDR3 length equals 14 residues. V shed 6 bases and J 3 bases; nucleotides not matched to a gene: 9. CDR3 loop: CSAGHRGLDYEQYF. Here the CDR3 DNA reads TGCAGTGCCGGTCACAGGGGGCTAGACTACGAGCAGTACTTC.

This clonotype was seen ten or more times. An end of the junction differs from the germline gene, which may be a read error. This chain joins TRBV6-5 and TRBJ2-3, with D unresolved. The germline gives CDR1 MNHEY, CDR2 SVGAGI. The CDR3 spans 14 residues. DNA for the CDR3: TGTGCCAGCAGTAACTCACATGACACAGATACGCAGTATTTT. Protein: CASSNSHDTDTQYF.

V is TRBV5-1 and J is TRBJ2-3, with D perhaps TRBD2 (6 bases). The CDR3 loop spans 15 amino acids. V was shortened by 4 bases and J by 0 bases, with 12 bases between the two germline ends. Germline V gene lookup returns CDR1 SGHRS and CDR2 YFSETQ. CDR3: CASSVLATSTDTQYF. In nucleotides, the CDR3 is TGCGCCAGCAGCGTACTAGCAACTAGCACAGATACGCAGTATTTT.

There are many counts of this clonotype. The genes are TRBV15 and TRBJ2-1; 9 nucleotides match TRBD2. This CDR3 has 16 amino acids. J was trimmed by 4 bases and V by 1 base; bases with no gene match: 5. The germline CDR1 and CDR2 sequences are LNHNV and YYDKDF (reference sequence). As DNA, the CDR3 is TGTGCCACCAGCAGAGTTGTAGCGGGAGCTTACAATGAGCAGTTCTTC. Protein product: CATSRVVAGAYNEQFF. Drawing the rest from reference TRBV15 and TRBJ2-1, the complete variable domain is DAMVIQNPRYQVTQFGKPVTLSCSQTLNHNVMYWYQQKSSQAPKLLFHYYDKDFNNEADTPDNFQSRRPNTSFCFLDIRSPGLGDTAMYLCATSRVVAGAYNEQFFGPGTRLTVL.

The J gene is TRBJ2-7, the V gene TRBV7-9; TRBD2 is a possible D gene (6 bases). Trimming took 5 bases from V and 2 from J, leaving 13 bases between them. Germline CDR1 and CDR2: SEHNR and FQNEAQ (reference sequence). The CDR3 contains 14 residues. The CDR3 DNA reads TGTGCCAGCAGCCCATGGACGGGAGCCTACGAGCAGTACTTC. It yields the protein CASSPWTGAYEQYF.

The V and J genes are TRBV20-1 and TRBJ2-2; possibly TRBD1 for D (6 bases). Trimming stripped 3 bases from V and 6 bases from J, with 14 bases between. CDR1 and CDR2 (germline): DFQATT, SNEGSKA (reference sequence). The CDR3 length is 14 residues. CDR3 sequence: CSASSTGRSGELFF. CDR3 nucleotides: TGCAGTGCTAGTTCTACAGGGCGGTCCGGGGAGCTGTTTTTT.

The chain is built from TRBV20-1 and TRBJ2-5, with D possibly being TRBD2 (6 bases). The V and J ends lost 6 bases and 1 base respectively, with 21 bases between them. The CDR3 extends over 16 amino acids. Germline lookup yields CDR1 DFQATT and CDR2 SNEGSKA (reference sequence). The CDR3 coding sequence is TGCAGTGCACCCAGACTAGTCCGCCCCTTCCAAGAGACCCAGTACTTC. It codes for CSAPRLVRPFQETQYF.

Sample share makes this clonotype medium-sized (0.01 to 0.1%). V gene TRBV28 combines with J gene TRBJ2-2; 7 bases align to TRBD1. The junction had 2 bases not matched to a gene; V was cut back by 6 bases and J by 7 bases. Germline V gene data show CDR1 as MDHEN and CDR2 as SYDVKM. CDR3 size: 12 residues. Here the CDR3 DNA reads TGTGCCAGCAGACAGGGGCACGGGGAGCTGTTTTTT. Encoded protein: CASRQGHGELFF. Variable domain in full (rest from reference TRBV28 and TRBJ2-2): DVKVTQSSRYLVKRTGEKVFLECVQDMDHENMFWYRQDPGLGLRLIYFSYDVKMKEKGDIPEGYSVSREKKERFSLILESASTNQTSMYLCASRQGHGELFFGEGSRLTVL.

This clonotype was picked up many times. The V and J genes are TRBV12-3 or TRBV12-4 and TRBJ2-5; 8 positions agree with TRBD1. V trimming: 5 bases; J trimming: 3 bases; junction bases outside the gene matches: 8. The length of the CDR3 is 15 residues. CDR3 protein: CASSKTGAPKETQYF. DNA of the CDR3: TGTGCCAGCAGTAAGACAGGGGCACCCAAAGAGACCCAGTACTTC.

This clonotype was found many times. CDR3 in DNA: TGTGCCAGCAGTGTCGGCGGGAGGGCGGTTAGAACAGATACGCAGTATTTT. Residues: CASSVGGRAVRTDTQYF. The chain is built from TRBV12-3 or TRBV12-4 and TRBJ2-3; TRBD2 matches at 9 bases. V was pared by 5 bases and J by 3 bases, with 12 bases of the junction left unmatched. The CDR3 consists of 17 residues.

This clonotype has a count of ten or more. This chain uses TRBV3-1 with TRBJ2-7; 10 bases map to TRBD2. The J segment lost 0 bases and the V segment lost 6 bases, leaving 5 bases of the junction unmatched. The germline V gene has CDR1 LGHDT and CDR2 YNNKEL (reference sequence). The CDR3 is 15 residues long. The CDR3 region has the DNA TGTGCCAGCAGGCCGACTAGCGGGCTCTCCTACGAGCAGTACTTC. Amino acid sequence: CASRPTSGLSYEQYF.

This clonotype occurred many times. V gene TRBV20-1 combines with J gene TRBJ2-5; a possible D gene is TRBD1 (6 bases). Trimming took off 1 base at V and 5 bases at J, with 8 bases between the two ends. Germline assignment: CDR1 DFQATT and CDR2 SNEGSKA (reference sequence). CDR3 length: 12 residues. CDR3 DNA: TGCAGTGCTAGAGGGACAGTGGAGACCCAGTACTTC. It yields the protein CSARGTVETQYF.

At least ten counts were recorded for this clonotype. The V and J genes are TRBV5-1 and TRBJ2-7, with a weak D call TRBD1 (5 bases). Per germline, CDR1 SGHRS and CDR2 YFSETQ. The CDR3 spans 14 residues. The V gene lost 1 base and the J gene lost 3 bases, with 11 bases spanning the gap. The CDR3 is CASSLIGASYEQYF. The CDR3 DNA reads as TGCGCCAGCAGCTTGATAGGGGCTAGCTACGAGCAGTACTTC.

The V call is TRBV7-2, the J call TRBJ2-2, with 13 positions matching TRBD2. The germline V gene encodes CDR1 SGHTA and CDR2 FQGNSA. CDR3 length equals 17 residues. J lost 4 bases, V lost 1 base, and 3 bases had no gene match. The CDR3 DNA reads TGTGCCAGCAGCTTAGGACTAGCGGGGGGTTTCACCGGGGAGCTGTTTTTT. Residues: CASSLGLAGGFTGELFF.

This clonotype has ten or more counts. CDR3 DNA sequence: TGTGCCAGCAAGGGACTAGATCACACCGGGGAGCTGTTTTTT. Its protein is CASKGLDHTGELFF. The chain recombines TRBV28 with TRBJ2-2; TRBD2 agrees at 8 bases. The junction had 4 bases not matched to a gene; V was cut back by 7 bases and J by 3 bases. The germline V gene encodes CDR1 MDHEN and CDR2 SYDVKM. CDR3 length: 14 residues. The whole variable domain, remainder taken from reference TRBV28 and TRBJ2-2, is DVKVTQSSRYLVKRTGEKVFLECVQDMDHENMFWYRQDPGLGLRLIYFSYDVKMKEKGDIPEGYSVSREKKERFSLILESASTNQTSMYLCASKGLDHTGELFFGEGSRLTVL.

This clonotype was recorded at least ten times. The chain joins TRBV12-3 or TRBV12-4 to TRBJ2-5; unclear D gene. This CDR3 region has 14 residues. V dropped 5 bases and J dropped 2 bases, with 12 bases sitting between them. The CDR3 spells CASSPRTYQETQYF. The DNA for the CDR3 is TGTGCCAGCAGTCCCCGGACCTATCAAGAGACCCAGTACTTC.

The chain is built from TRBV7-6 and TRBJ2-2; TRBD2 matches 7 bases. The CDR3 length is 15 residues. Germline V CDR1 and CDR2: SGHVS, FNYEAQ. V dropped 7 bases and J dropped 7; count of bases not matched to a gene: 12. This chain's CDR3 is CASISGAGSIGELFF. The DNA of the CDR3 is TGTGCCAGCATCTCCGGAGCGGGGTCGATCGGGGAGCTGTTTTTT.

The sample holds many counts of this clonotype. The chain carries TRBV5-1 and TRBJ1-5, with D uncertain. The germline V and J ends were trimmed by 0 bases and 0 bases, with 7 bases remaining between them. Germline V gene data show CDR1 as SGHRS and CDR2 as YFSETQ. This CDR3 region has 15 residues. CDR3 in DNA: TGCGCCAGCAGCTTGGATCCGTATAGCAATCAGCCCCAGCATTTT. Translating it yields CASSLDPYSNQPQHF.

This clonotype showed up many times. V usage is TRBV20-1 and J usage is TRBJ2-1, with 9 bases lining up with TRBD2. The CDR3 is made up of 15 amino acids. Per germline, CDR1 DFQATT and CDR2 SNEGSKA (reference sequence). V dropped 5 bases and J dropped 6; count of bases not matched to a gene: 11. The CDR3 DNA follows: TGCAGTGCTGAGGATTGGAGCGGGAGGTTCAATGAGCAGTTCTTC. Translation gives CSAEDWSGRFNEQFF.

This clonotype has ten or more counts. The V gene is TRBV29-1, the J gene TRBJ1-4; the match to TRBD1 covers 8 bases. Per the germline V gene, CDR1 is SQVTM and CDR2 is ANQGSEA. The CDR3 is 17 residues long. With V trimmed by 0 bases and J by 3 bases, 9 bases remained unmatched. CDR3 in amino acids: CSVEEPTGVLSNEKLFF. The CDR3, as DNA: TGCAGCGTTGAAGAGCCGACAGGGGTCCTATCTAATGAAAAACTGTTTTTT.